Detailed here is one TCR beta chain. This entry belongs to a study of CD8 T cells in Susac syndrome. Reverse transcription of about 0.5 to 1 ug RNA was performed with random hexamers. The TCR beta CDR3 was amplified by immunoSEQ multiplex PCR across 54 Vbeta, 13 Jbeta. MiXCR was run by TCRdb on the immunoSEQ multiplex PCR reads, yielding one entry per CDR3 protein. The table includes about 300,000 distinct CDR3 sequences, just over 90% detected once. The CDR3 spans 12 residues. Trimming took 7 bases from V and 12 from J, leaving 18 bases between them. Germline loops: CDR1 LGHNT, CDR2 FRNRAP. Sequencing of TCR beta was performed on blood CD8+ and CD4+ T cells.

The source material was CD4+ T cells from PBMCs. The chain has TRBV12-5 and TRBJ1-1; possibly TRBD1 for D (6 bases). The source of this sequence is a human donor with multiple sclerosis. Written as DNA, the CDR3 is TGTGCTAGTGCCTCACCCGGGGACACGTCTTTCTTT. Encoded protein: CASASPGDTSFF. The full variable domain, completed using reference TRBV12-5 and TRBJ1-1, is DARVTQTPRHKVTEMGQEVTMRCQPILGHNTVFWYRQTMMQGLELLAYFRNRAPLDDSGMPKDRFSAEMPDATLATLKIQPSEPRDSAVYFCASASPGDTSFFGQGTRLTVV.